These 10 T cell receptor beta chains came from one sample sequenced in a study of PD-1 blockade in classical Hodgkin lymphoma. Only in-frame clones appear in the TCRdb table, and some are missing; sequencing was by immunoSEQ multiplex PCR. The sample contains 50,000 or so clones, nearly 90% of which appear only once. This sample's time point: cycle 4 day 1 (C4D1), after 6 weeks of nivolumab. All trial patients relapsed after autologous stem cell transplantation. This material consisted of peripheral blood mononuclear cells (PBMCs), taken before the fourth cycle of nivolumab. These receptors came from a human donor with classical Hodgkin lymphoma.

Only a few counts were recorded for this clone. V usage is TRBV29-1 and J usage is TRBJ2-7, with TRBD1 as a possible D gene (6 bases). Germline assignment: CDR1 SQVTM and CDR2 ANQGSEA. Trimming stripped 4 bases from V and 5 bases from J, with 12 bases between. This CDR3 is built from 12 residues. CDR3 protein: CSVGGLVDEQYF. In DNA, the CDR3 is TGCAGCGTTGGGGGGCTGGTCGACGAGCAGTACTTC.

This clone was found once. The V gene is TRBV5-1, the J gene TRBJ2-7, with 12 positions matching TRBD1. Germline V gene sequence: CDR1 SGHRS, CDR2 YFSETQ. Germline trimming cut 0 bases from V and 8 bases from J; bases unmatched to any gene: 6. This CDR3 contains 15 residues. The CDR3 is CASSLVGQGAEKQYF. In nucleotides, the CDR3 is TGCGCCAGCAGCTTGGTGGGACAGGGGGCGGAAAAGCAGTACTTC.

The V and J genes are TRBV12-5 and TRBJ2-7; TRBD2 matches 11 bases. The CDR3 has 16 amino acids. The ends lost 5 bases at V and 4 bases at J; junction bases unmatched: 10. CDR1 is LGHNT and CDR2 is FRNRAP in the germline V gene. CDR3 in DNA: TGTGCTAGTGGTGCGGCGATGGCTAGCGGGAGGTACGAGCAGTACTTC. Translation gives CASGAAMASGRYEQYF.

The rearrangement joins TRBV6-7 to TRBJ2-2; D call uncertain. TRBV6-7 carries the ORF label, with uncertain function. This CDR3 region has 15 residues. V lost 2 bases and J lost 1, with 8 bases in between. CDR3 sequence (DNA): TGTGCCAGCAGTTACCGACTGAAGAACACCGGGGAGCTGTTTTTT. Protein sequence: CASSYRLKNTGELFF.

The chain employs TRBV27 and TRBJ1-5; 7 positions agree with TRBD1. The CDR3 contains 14 residues. The germline CDR1 and CDR2 sequences are MNHEY and SMNVEV (reference sequence). V trimming: 5 bases; J trimming: 4 bases; junction bases outside the gene matches: 5. The CDR3 here is CASSPNRGNQPQHF. For the CDR3, the DNA is TGTGCCAGCAGTCCGAACAGGGGAAATCAGCCCCAGCATTTT.

The gene calls are TRBV5-1 and TRBJ2-3; D not certain. V lost 4 bases and J lost 3, with 6 bases in between. The germline V gene has CDR1 SGHRS and CDR2 YFSETQ. The CDR3 has 12 residues. CDR3 DNA sequence: TGCGCCAGCAGCCCCCCAACAGATACGCAGTATTTT. Translation gives CASSPPTDTQYF.

The CDR3 protein is CASSWVGYYQDAQYF. DNA of the CDR3: TGCGCCAGCAGCTGGGTGGGCTACTACCAAGATGCCCAGTACTTC. This chain uses TRBV5-1 with TRBJ2-5; D uncertain. This CDR3 comprises 15 residues. The ends were cut back, 3 bases at V and 9 bases at J, with 21 bases in the middle. CDR1 SGHRS and CDR2 YFSETQ come from the germline V gene. The variable domain in full, completed from reference TRBV5-1 and TRBJ2-5, reads KAGVTQTPRYLIKTRGQQVTLSCSPISGHRSVSWYQQTPGQGLQFLFEYFSETQRNKGNFPGRFSGRQFSNSRSEMNVSTLELGDSALYLCASSWVGYYQDAQYFGPGTRLLVL.

The genes are TRBV29-1 and TRBJ1-5; a possible D gene is TRBD1 (5 bases). The germline gives CDR1 SQVTM, CDR2 ANQGSEA. CDR3 size: 12 residues. Trimming pared 6 bases from V and 1 base from J, leaving 7 bases between. This chain's CDR3 is CSVAGSNQPQHF. CDR3 nucleotides: TGCAGCGTCGCAGGGAGCAATCAGCCCCAGCATTTT.

The V call is TRBV27, the J call TRBJ2-1; 10 nucleotides line up with TRBD2. CDR1 is MNHEY, CDR2 SMNVEV, per germline (reference sequence). The CDR3 is made up of 16 amino acids. Trimming at V came to 6 bases and at J to 1 base, leaving 6 bases not matched to a gene. CDR3 nucleotide sequence: TGTGCCAGCAGAGTAAGCGGGAGGGTTTCCTACAATGAGCAGTTCTTC. Translating gives CASRVSGRVSYNEQFF.

The rearrangement uses TRBV5-8 and TRBJ1-5; weak D call: TRBD1 (5 bases). Germline CDR1 is SGHTS and CDR2 is YDEGEE. This CDR3 has 16 amino acids. Trimming removed 0 bases at V and 6 bases at J, with 16 bases between. This CDR3 is CASSLVPGQGGQPQHF. In nucleotides, the CDR3 is TGTGCCAGCAGCTTGGTGCCCGGGCAGGGTGGTCAGCCCCAGCATTTT.